What follows are 14 T cell receptor beta chains derived from one specimen sequenced in a study of blood T cells in healthy people across ages. A J-beta primer mix and a sample-barcoded 5' primer were used in a second PCR of roughly 6 to 11 cycles. One entry per CDR3 protein, called by TCRdb with MiXCR from the 5' RACE reads. This sample has roughly 700,000 distinct CDR3 sequences, with roughly 25% found just once. These data are also associated with another study on T cells of mothers and their children.

The sample comprised blood. Source of these receptors: a boy aged 10-17 years in good health.

This clonotype was seen a handful of times. V usage is TRBV27 and J usage is TRBJ2-2; D not certain. Germline V gene data show CDR1 as MNHEY and CDR2 as SMNVEV (reference sequence). CDR3 size: 14 residues. Trimming took 4 bases from V and 1 from J, leaving 7 bases between them. As DNA, the CDR3 is TGTGCCAGCAGTTACGGCGAGAACACCGGGGAGCTGTTTTTT. As protein: CASSYGENTGELFF.

This clonotype was seen a handful of times. CDR3: CASSPQTGHYEQYF. The CDR3 DNA reads TGTGCCAGTAGTCCCCAAACAGGACACTACGAGCAGTACTTC. This sequence joins TRBV19 and TRBJ2-7; tentative D call: TRBD1 (5 bases). The CDR3 contains 14 residues. V shed 5 bases and J shed 3 bases, with 14 bases lying between them. Per the germline V gene, CDR1 is LNHDA and CDR2 is SQIVND (reference sequence).

This clonotype was recorded a few times. The chain has TRBV29-1 and TRBJ2-7; TRBD2 might be the D (6 bases). The germline V gene encodes CDR1 SQVTM and CDR2 ANQGSEA. The CDR3 totals 14 residues. The V end lost 1 base, the J end lost 0 bases, and 10 bases lay between the germline ends. The CDR3 sequence: CSVEVTGSSYEQYF. CDR3 sequence (DNA): TGCAGCGTTGAAGTCACCGGGAGCTCCTACGAGCAGTACTTC.

This rearrangement joins TRBV18 to TRBJ2-3, with D perhaps TRBD1 (6 bases). With the DNA end fitting TRBJ1-5 better, the J assignment may be wrong. Germline values: CDR1 KGHSH, CDR2 LQKENI. The length of the CDR3 is 14 residues. This CDR3 reads CASSLGGSTDTQHF. The CDR3 bases are TGTGCCAGCTCACTAGGGGGGAGCACAGATACGCAGCATTTT.

This chain uses TRBV5-1 with TRBJ2-1; D call uncertain. The CDR3 is 15 residues long. Germline loops: CDR1 SGHRS, CDR2 YFSETQ. V was clipped by 0 bases and J by 3 bases, with 10 bases between them. The CDR3 sequence is CASSLEGGIYNEQFF. DNA of the CDR3: TGCGCCAGCAGCTTGGAAGGTGGGATCTACAATGAGCAGTTCTTC.

This clonotype has more than one count but fewer than ten. The chain links TRBV7-2 to TRBJ2-7; D is perhaps TRBD2 (6 bases). Trimming removed 5 bases from V and 2 bases from J, with 13 bases in between. Per the germline V gene, CDR1 is SGHTA and CDR2 is FQGNSA. This CDR3 is 14 amino acids long. The CDR3 protein is CASSNPGLTYEQYF. The CDR3 coding sequence is TGTGCCAGCAGCAATCCGGGACTGACCTACGAGCAGTACTTC.

This clonotype has only a few counts. CDR3 bases: TGTGCCAGCAGTCCCGGGGGGTTACTAGAGACCCAGTACTTC. Its translation: CASSPGGLLETQYF. This rearrangement joins TRBV6-5 to TRBJ2-5; 7 bases map to TRBD2. The CDR3 has 14 amino acids. J gave up 4 bases and V 5 bases, and 7 bases lay outside the gene matches. CDR1 is MNHEY, CDR2 SVGAGI, per germline.

V usage is TRBV24-1 and J usage is TRBJ2-5; no firm D call. The DNA end lines up better with TRBJ2-7; the J call may be wrong. The CDR3 contains 13 residues. Looked up from germline, CDR1 is KGHDR and CDR2 is SFDVKD. The CDR3 DNA is TGTGCCACCAGCACGATGGGAAGCTACGAGCAGTACTTC. Its translation: CATSTMGSYEQYF.

This chain links TRBV7-2 with TRBJ1-1, with no clear D. V gave up 5 bases and J gave up 1 base, with 20 bases separating them. Germline V gives CDR1 SGHTA, CDR2 FQGNSA. The CDR3 runs 17 residues. The CDR3 spells CASSAEIGVRENTEAFF. The CDR3 nucleotides are TGTGCCAGCAGCGCAGAGATCGGGGTACGGGAGAACACTGAAGCTTTCTTT.

This clonotype was seen a handful of times. The chain is built from TRBV7-9 and TRBJ2-3, with D possibly matching TRBD1 (7 bases). The CDR3 is 16 residues long. The germline gives CDR1 SEHNR, CDR2 FQNEAQ (reference sequence). The V and J ends lost 1 base and 2 bases respectively, with 13 bases between them. The CDR3 DNA reads as TGTGCCAGCAGCTTAGGGCGGGGACAGACCACAGATACGCAGTATTTT. This codes for CASSLGRGQTTDTQYF.

The V call is TRBV29-1, the J call TRBJ2-1; no firm D call. CDR3 size: 12 residues. Germline V gene sequence: CDR1 SQVTM, CDR2 ANQGSEA. The V end was cut by 5 bases, the J end by 3 bases, with 8 bases between. CDR3 bases: TGCAGCGTTAGAGCAGGCTACAATGAGCAGTTCTTC. Translated, it gives CSVRAGYNEQFF.

A word on this clonotype: One junction end does not reproduce the germline sequence, and a read error may be involved. This sequence joins TRBV5-5 and TRBJ2-3; no clear D. This CDR3 region has 11 residues. Germline CDR1 and CDR2: SGHKS and YYEKEE (reference sequence). The CDR3 DNA reads as TGTGCCAGTAGCTTGGTCGAGAGCCCGAGATTT. Its protein is CASSLVESPRF.

This clonotype has only a few counts. This chain connects TRBV7-2 to TRBJ1-1, with TRBD1 matching 8 bases. From germline, CDR1 is SGHTA and CDR2 FQGNSA. Trimming removed 1 base from V and 5 bases from J; junction bases left unmatched: 6. The CDR3 length is 15 residues. CDR3 residues: CASSLGDRTATEAFF. The CDR3 nucleotides read TGTGCCAGCAGCTTAGGGGACAGGACCGCGACTGAAGCTTTCTTT.

This clonotype was found a few times. A read error may produce the germline difference seen at one junction end. The chain is built from TRBV18 and TRBJ2-1, with 9 nucleotides matching TRBD2. CDR3 length: 17 amino acids. Per germline, CDR1 KGHSH and CDR2 LQKENI. Here the CDR3 reads CAGSPGFLAGSYNEQFF. CDR3 nucleotides: TGTGCCGGCTCACCGGGTTTCCTAGCGGGATCGTACAATGAGCAGTTCTTC.